This T cell receptor beta chain derives from a study of cytotoxic CD8 clonotypes in ibrutinib-treated CLL. Study-wide context: There were about 12 relapsed/refractory patients and around 15 treatment-naive patients, and 17 to 18 were IGHV unmutated. Patients attained 25 or so partial and 2 complete responses; at median approximately 70 months, roughly 15 remained remitted while approximately twelve progressed. After a median roughly 12 months on treatment (6 to 36), response samples were drawn. Averaging across samples gave approximately 260,000 productive templates and around 100,000 productive rearrangements.

The CDR3 has 15 residues. Germline values: CDR1 MDHEN, CDR2 SYDVKM. Trimming at V came to 2 bases and at J to 2 bases, leaving 6 bases not matched to a gene. The repertoire was sequenced with immunoSEQ multiplex PCR; TCRdb's copy has only in-frame clones and lacks some. The data show around 150,000 clones, approximately 91% seen once. Sequenced here: PBMCs, sampled at disease progression, from a patient treated with ibrutinib. The TCR sequence derives from a human donor with chronic lymphocytic leukemia. V and J are TRBV28 and TRBJ2-7; TRBD2 matches 7 bases. CDR3 sequence reads: CASSLAREVTYEQYF. CDR3 nucleotides: TGTGCCAGCAGTTTAGCCCGGGAGGTTACCTACGAGCAGTACTTC.